What follows are 18 T cell receptor beta chains derived from one specimen sequenced in a study of CD8+CD57+ T cells in acquired aplastic anemia. Researchers used genomic DNA as the template to profile TCR beta VDJ and CDR3. TCRdb re-analysed the reads in MiXCR, keeping a single row per CDR3 protein. The sample includes 400,000 to 500,000 distinct CDR3 sequences, 65% to 75% of them seen just once. The sequencing input was sorted CD4+, CD8+, or CD8+CD57+ T cells (not recorded which) from PBMCs. The receptors here all came from a human donor in good health, serving as a control.

The chain carries TRBV12-3 or TRBV12-4 and TRBJ2-7, with TRBD1 as a possible D gene (5 bases). The CDR3 is made up of 14 amino acids. V dropped 3 bases and J dropped 4 bases, with 13 bases sitting between them. CDR3 sequence: CASSLGAPGYEQYF. The DNA of the CDR3 is TGTGCCAGCAGTTTGGGCGCGCCAGGGTACGAGCAGTACTTC.

V usage is TRBV9 and J usage is TRBJ1-5; 8 nucleotides agree with TRBD1. The V segment lost 0 bases and the J segment 8 bases; nucleotides outside the gene matches: 7. The V gene's germline CDR1 is SGDLS and CDR2 YYNGEE. The CDR3 contains 15 residues. The DNA of the CDR3 is TGTGCCAGCAGCGTAGCTCGGACAGGGACAGAGCCCCAGCATTTT. This codes for CASSVARTGTEPQHF.

This clonotype was seen at least ten times. This chain joins TRBV7-8 and TRBJ2-1; TRBD1 matches 7 bases. The CDR3 has 15 residues. Germline V CDR1 and CDR2: SGHVS, FQNEAQ. The V gene end was trimmed by 6 bases and the J gene end by 3 bases; junction bases not matched to a gene: 8. As DNA, the CDR3 is TGTGCCAGCAGTCAGGGACAGAAAAACTACAATGAGCAGTTCTTC. As protein: CASSQGQKNYNEQFF.

This clonotype was seen ten or more times. V is TRBV12-3 or TRBV12-4 and J is TRBJ1-4; perhaps TRBD1 as D (5 bases). The CDR3 contains 14 residues. Deletions cut 5 bases from V and 2 bases from J, with 9 bases between. The DNA of the CDR3 is TGTGCCAGCAGTCCCTCAGGGACTAATGAAAAACTGTTTTTT. Residues: CASSPSGTNEKLFF.

This rearrangement joins TRBV5-1 to TRBJ2-4, with 8 bases aligning to TRBD2. This CDR3 is 14 amino acids long. CDR1 is SGHRS, CDR2 YFSETQ, per germline. Germline trimming cut 7 bases from V and 5 bases from J; bases unmatched to any gene: 8. The CDR3 loop reads CASGTGGAQNIQYF. The CDR3 coding sequence is TGCGCCAGCGGCACGGGGGGGGCACAAAACATTCAGTACTTC. The variable domain in full, with the rest retrieved from reference TRBV5-1 and TRBJ2-4, is KAGVTQTPRYLIKTRGQQVTLSCSPISGHRSVSWYQQTPGQGLQFLFEYFSETQRNKGNFPGRFSGRQFSNSRSEMNVSTLELGDSALYLCASGTGGAQNIQYFGAGTRLSVL.

As for this clonotype: Given a much more abundant clone one base away, this may be a read error. V is TRBV9 and J is TRBJ1-2; TRBD1 agrees at 10 bases. The CDR3 sequence is 17 residues long. In germline, CDR1 is SGDLS, CDR2 YYNGEE. V shed 4 bases, J shed 2 bases, and the junction held 11 bases outside the gene matches. Here the CDR3 reads CASSLWTGGRRNYGYTF. CDR3 in DNA: TGTGCCAGCAGCTTGTGGACAGGGGGTAGGAGAAACTATGGCTACACCTTC.

For this clonotype: Given the absence of the conserved phenylalanine or tryptophan at the CDR3 end, a read error is likely. J is TRBJ1-2 and V is TRBV10-3; D is unclear. The length of the CDR3 is 14 residues. V was clipped by 3 bases and J by 4 bases, with 12 bases between them. Germline CDR1 and CDR2: ENHRY and SYGVKD. The chain's CDR3 is CAISEGRRGYGYTL. The CDR3 nucleotides read TGTGCCATCAGTGAAGGACGACGGGGCTATGGCTACACCCTC.

The chain recombines TRBV11-2 with TRBJ1-2; maybe TRBD1 (5 bases). V lost 5 bases to trimming and J lost 5 bases, with 21 bases between them. The CDR3 consists of 16 residues. Germline V gives CDR1 SGHAT, CDR2 FQNNGV. This chain's CDR3 is CASSRAMGDRPYGYTF. The CDR3 coding sequence is TGTGCCAGCAGCCGAGCCATGGGCGACAGACCGTATGGCTACACCTTC.

The gene calls are TRBV20-1 and TRBJ1-5; D remains unclear. The V gene lost 0 bases and the J gene lost 3 bases, with 6 bases spanning the gap. The CDR3 runs 13 residues. Germline V gene lookup returns CDR1 DFQATT and CDR2 SNEGSKA (reference sequence). The DNA of the CDR3 is TGCAGTGCTAGAGATAGGATCAATCAGCCCCAGCATTTT. Amino acid sequence: CSARDRINQPQHF.

The chain joins TRBV7-3 to TRBJ2-2; 9 positions agree with TRBD1. This CDR3 contains 15 residues. J was trimmed by 4 bases and V by 6 bases; bases with no gene match: 6. The germline V gene encodes CDR1 SGHTA and CDR2 FQGTGA. The CDR3 nucleotides are TGTGCCAGCAGTCGAGGGACAGGGCTCACCGGGGAGCTGTTTTTT. It yields the protein CASSRGTGLTGELFF.

In its sample, this clonotype was seen a few times. This chain uses TRBV12-3 or TRBV12-4 with TRBJ1-5; no clear D gene. The CDR3 has 13 residues. V lost 4 bases to trimming and J lost 4 bases, with 8 bases between them. As DNA, the CDR3 is TGTGCCAGCAGTTCCAGGCAGAATCAGCCCCAGCATTTT. It codes for CASSSRQNQPQHF.

This clonotype has only a few counts. The chain employs TRBV24-1 and TRBJ2-3; D not resolved. This CDR3 is 13 amino acids long. Germline CDR1 reads KGHDR; CDR2 reads SFDVKD. V was clipped by 3 bases and J by 3 bases, with 6 bases between them. CDR3 residues: CATSDMETDTQYF. CDR3 DNA: TGTGCCACCAGTGATATGGAGACAGATACGCAGTATTTT.

Written as DNA, the CDR3 is TGTGCCAGTAGCTTACACCCCGGGGACTCTCTTCATTACTTC. This sequence encodes CASSLHPGDSLHYF. V and J are TRBV19 and TRBJ2-7; D may be TRBD2 (6 bases). Germline assignment: CDR1 LNHDA and CDR2 SQIVND (reference sequence). Trimming left V 6 bases short and J 13 bases short, with 25 bases between. There are 14 residues in the CDR3.

The V gene is TRBV20-1, the J gene TRBJ2-2; D is ambiguous. CDR1 is DFQATT and CDR2 is SNEGSKA in the germline V gene (reference sequence). This CDR3 spans 15 amino acids. V lost 1 base and J 5 bases, leaving 14 bases between the germline ends. CDR3 residues: CSARARAGDTGELFF. As DNA, the CDR3 is TGCAGTGCTAGAGCGCGCGCTGGAGATACCGGGGAGCTGTTTTTT.

The V gene is TRBV5-4, the J gene TRBJ2-7; D might be TRBD1 or TRBD2, each matching 5 bases. Germline values: CDR1 SGHNT, CDR2 YYREEE (reference sequence). The length of the CDR3 is 12 residues. V was cut by 5 bases and J by 6 bases, with 12 bases left in between. Here the CDR3 DNA reads TGTGCCAGCAGTACGGGACCTGGCGAGCAGTACTTC. It specifies CASSTGPGEQYF.

The chain combines TRBV12-3 or TRBV12-4 with TRBJ1-2, with 11 nucleotides matching TRBD1. The CDR3 is made up of 15 amino acids. Trimming took 0 bases from V and 9 from J; bases not matched to a gene: 6. CDR3 coding DNA: TGTGCCAGCAGTTTAGCTGGGACAGGGGGAATTCGCTACACCTTC. Its protein is CASSLAGTGGIRYTF.

Comments on this clonotype: Germline and junction disagree at one end, which may indicate a read error. The J gene is TRBJ2-5, the V gene TRBV19; D not certain. CDR1 is LNHDA and CDR2 is SQIVND in the germline V gene (reference sequence). This CDR3 comprises 13 residues. The CDR3 DNA reads as TGTGCCAGTAGTATTACCCCTTATCAGCCCCAGCACTTC. It specifies CASSITPYQPQHF. Together with reference TRBV19 and TRBJ2-5, the CDR3 gives the full variable domain: DGGITQSPKYLFRKEGQNVTLSCEQNLNHDAMYWYRQDPGQGLRLIYYSQIVNDFQKGDIAEGYSVSREKKESFPLTVTSAQKNPTAFYLCASSITPYQPQHFGPGTRLLVL.

This clonotype has only a few counts. The V gene is TRBV15, the J gene TRBJ1-1; the match to TRBD1 covers 7 bases. The CDR3 has 17 amino acids. After removal of 3 bases from V and 3 bases from J, the junction contained 13 bases not matched to a gene. Germline CDR1 is LNHNV and CDR2 is YYDKDF (reference sequence). The CDR3, as DNA: TGTGCCACCAGCAGGACAGGGCTTATGGGGGGCCACACTGAAGCTTTCTTT. This sequence encodes CATSRTGLMGGHTEAFF.